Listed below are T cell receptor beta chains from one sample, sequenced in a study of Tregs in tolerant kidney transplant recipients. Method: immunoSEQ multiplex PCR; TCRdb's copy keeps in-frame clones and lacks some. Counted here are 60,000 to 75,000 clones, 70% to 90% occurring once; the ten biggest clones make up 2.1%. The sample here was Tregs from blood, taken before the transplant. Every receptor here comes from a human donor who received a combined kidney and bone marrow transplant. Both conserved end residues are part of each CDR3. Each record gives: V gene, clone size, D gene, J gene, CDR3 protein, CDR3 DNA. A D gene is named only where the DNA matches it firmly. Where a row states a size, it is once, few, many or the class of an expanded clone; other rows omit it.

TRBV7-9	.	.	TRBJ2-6	CASSLGPSSGANVLTF	TGTGCCAGCAGCTTGGGGCCCAGCTCTGGGGCCAACGTCCTGACTTTC
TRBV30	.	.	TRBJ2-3	CAWSVGRGSKDTQYF	TGTGCCTGGAGTGTAGGTCGGGGGAGTAAGGATACGCAGTATTTT
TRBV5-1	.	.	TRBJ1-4	CASSLEGRGREKLFF	TGCGCCAGCAGCTTGGAGGGACGCGGGCGGGAAAAACTGTTTTTT
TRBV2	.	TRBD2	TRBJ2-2	CASGLAGTGELFF	TGTGCCAGCGGACTAGCGGGGACCGGGGAGCTGTTTTTT
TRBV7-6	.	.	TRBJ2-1	CARGGAYNEQFF	TGTGCCAGAGGGGGGGCCTACAATGAGCAGTTCTTC
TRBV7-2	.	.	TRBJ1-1	CASSPRRGGEAFF	TGTGCCAGCAGCCCACGCCGCGGAGGTGAAGCTTTCTTT
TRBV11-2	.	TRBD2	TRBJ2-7	CASSPQPGTGGSRYEQYF	TGTGCCAGCAGCCCCCAACCCGGAACGGGCGGGAGTCGGTACGAGCAGTACTTC
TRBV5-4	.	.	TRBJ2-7	CASSLGQGFLSTEQYF	TGTGCCAGCAGCTTGGGCCAGGGGTTTTTATCAACCGAGCAGTACTTC
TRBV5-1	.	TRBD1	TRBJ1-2	CASSLGTGHRYGYTF	TGCGCCAGCAGCTTGGGGACAGGGCATCGCTATGGCTACACCTTC
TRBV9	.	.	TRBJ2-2	CASSVGGTGELFF	TGTGCCAGCAGCGTAGGGGGTACCGGGGAGCTGTTTTTT
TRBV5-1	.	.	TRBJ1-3	CASSLSLGASSGNTIYF	TGCGCCAGCAGCTTGAGCCTGGGCGCCAGCTCTGGAAACACCATATATTTT
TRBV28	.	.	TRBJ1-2	CASRRPGALGYTF	TGTGCCAGCAGACGACCGGGTGCCCTTGGCTACACCTTC
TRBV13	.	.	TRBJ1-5	CASSLGPRGRQPQHF	TGTGCCAGCAGCTTAGGGCCTCGGGGGCGTCAGCCCCAGCATTTT
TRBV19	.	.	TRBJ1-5	CASSPPRTPPQHF	TGTGCCAGTAGTCCCCCCCGCACGCCGCCCCAGCATTTT
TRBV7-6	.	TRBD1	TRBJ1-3	CASILRAKQGASTGNTIYF	TGTGCCAGCATCTTAAGGGCGAAACAGGGGGCCTCGACGGGAAACACCATATATTTT
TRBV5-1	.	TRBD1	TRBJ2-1	CASSGTGEQFF	TGCGCCAGCAGCGGGACAGGTGAGCAGTTCTTC
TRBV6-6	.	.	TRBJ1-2	CASTDFTSRDGYTF	TGTGCCAGCACTGACTTTACGTCCCGGGACGGCTACACCTTC
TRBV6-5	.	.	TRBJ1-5	CASSYRANNQPQHF	TGTGCCAGCAGTTACAGGGCCAATAATCAGCCCCAGCATTTT
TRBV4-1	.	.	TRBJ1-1	CASSQLPTGSASTEAFF	TGCGCCAGCAGCCAGCTACCGACGGGAAGTGCCAGCACTGAAGCTTTCTTT
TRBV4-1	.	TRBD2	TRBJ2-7	CASSQPGGTYEQYF	TGCGCCAGCAGCCAACCGGGGGGGACCTACGAGCAGTACTTC
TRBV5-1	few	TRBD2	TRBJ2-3	CASSPGGGYTDTQYF	TGCGCCAGCAGCCCCGGGGGGGGGTACACAGATACGCAGTATTTT
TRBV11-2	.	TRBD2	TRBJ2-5	CASSFLAGVGETQYF	TGTGCCAGCAGCTTTCTAGCGGGGGTGGGGGAGACCCAGTACTTC
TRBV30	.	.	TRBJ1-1	CAWSVIIGTEAFF	TGTGCCTGGAGTGTTATTATCGGGACTGAAGCTTTCTTT
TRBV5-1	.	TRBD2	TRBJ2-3	CASSLSVAGGFTDTQYF	TGCGCCAGCAGCCTAAGTGTAGCGGGGGGGTTCACAGATACGCAGTATTTT
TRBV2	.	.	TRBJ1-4	CASSDRSPPEKLFF	TGTGCCAGCAGTGACAGGTCACCTCCCGAAAAACTGTTTTTT
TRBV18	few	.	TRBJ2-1	CASSPPLGPNEQFF	TGTGCCAGCTCACCACCTTTGGGACCGAATGAGCAGTTCTTC
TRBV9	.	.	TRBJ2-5	CASVTAGETQYF	TGTGCCAGCGTTACAGCAGGAGAGACCCAGTACTTC